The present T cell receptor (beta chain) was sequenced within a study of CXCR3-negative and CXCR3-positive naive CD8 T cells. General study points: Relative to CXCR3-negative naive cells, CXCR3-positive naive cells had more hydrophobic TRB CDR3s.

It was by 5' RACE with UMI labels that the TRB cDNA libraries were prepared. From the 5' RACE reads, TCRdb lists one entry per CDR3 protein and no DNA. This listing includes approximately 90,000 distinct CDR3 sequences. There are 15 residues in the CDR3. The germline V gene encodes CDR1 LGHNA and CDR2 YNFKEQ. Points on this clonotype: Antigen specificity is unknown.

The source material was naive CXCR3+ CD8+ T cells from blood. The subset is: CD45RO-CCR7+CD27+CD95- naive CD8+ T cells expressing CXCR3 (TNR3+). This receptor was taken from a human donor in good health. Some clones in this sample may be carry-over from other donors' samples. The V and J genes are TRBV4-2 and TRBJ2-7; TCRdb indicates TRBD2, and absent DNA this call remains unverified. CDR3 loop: CASSQIGLGIGEQYF.